The rows below give T cell receptor beta chains drawn from one sample of a study of cytomegalovirus exposure and HLA in healthy donors. Sequencing was performed with immunoSEQ multiplex PCR; in TCRdb, only in-frame clones are kept and a portion is missing. The profile shows roughly 150,000 clones, nearly 80% of them singletons. The sample consisted of PBMCs. These receptors came from a woman in her twenties or thirties in good health and CMV-seronegative. Each CDR3 is given with its conserved first and last residue. A D gene is named only where the DNA matches it firmly. Clone size is shown for a subset of rows, as once, few, many or a class of expanded clone.

J,D,V,size,CDR3,DNA
TRBJ2-2,NA,TRBV25-1,NA,CASSDHGLLPGELFF,TGTGCCAGCAGTGATCATGGACTTCTACCCGGGGAGCTGTTTTTT
TRBJ1-1,NA,TRBV10-3,NA,CAISLQGDTEAFF,TGTGCCATCAGCTTACAGGGAGACACTGAAGCTTTCTTT
TRBJ2-1,NA,TRBV4-1,NA,CASSQPRQESSYNEQFF,TGCGCCAGCAGCCAACCCAGACAGGAAAGCTCCTACAATGAGCAGTTCTTC
TRBJ2-1,TRBD1,TRBV2,once,CASSERDRGYYNEQFF,TGTGCCAGCAGTGAAAGGGACAGGGGGTACTACAATGAGCAGTTCTTC
TRBJ1-1,NA,TRBV6-5,NA,CASTQGRATEAFF,TGTGCCAGCACCCAGGGGAGGGCCACTGAAGCTTTCTTT
TRBJ1-5,NA,TRBV30,NA,CAWSDTDQPQHF,TGTGCCTGGAGTGACACAGATCAGCCCCAGCATTTT
TRBJ1-4,NA,TRBV30,few,CAWSGLGVRGEKLFF,TGTGCCTGGAGTGGTCTGGGTGTTAGGGGTGAAAAACTGTTTTTT
TRBJ2-2,NA,TRBV5-1,NA,CASSTDSTNTGELFF,TGCGCCAGCAGCACGGACAGTACGAACACCGGGGAGCTGTTTTTT
TRBJ1-1,TRBD1,TRBV4-1,NA,CASSQVGGTGRAFF,TGCGCCAGCAGCCAAGTTGGGGGGACAGGGCGCGCTTTCTTT
TRBJ2-2,NA,TRBV5-1,NA,CASSFEGGELFF,TGCGCCAGCAGCTTTGAGGGCGGGGAGCTGTTTTTT
TRBJ1-3,TRBD1,TRBV30,few,CAWSLTGAGSGNTIYF,TGTGCCTGGAGCCTAACAGGGGCCGGCTCTGGAAACACCATATATTTT
TRBJ2-3,TRBD1,TRBV7-9,NA,CASSSDRGTDTQYF,TGTGCCAGCAGCTCCGACAGGGGAACAGATACGCAGTATTTT
TRBJ2-5,NA,TRBV2,once,CASIKDIQETQYF,TGTGCCAGCATTAAGGACATCCAAGAGACCCAGTACTTC
TRBJ1-2,NA,TRBV27,few,CASSRPGYYGYTF,TGTGCCAGCAGTCGACCAGGGTACTATGGCTACACCTTC
TRBJ1-2,NA,TRBV5-6,NA,CASSPGVAYGYTF,TGTGCCAGCAGCCCAGGGGTGGCCTATGGCTACACCTTC
TRBJ2-1,NA,TRBV12-2,NA,CGGDRGYGTYLNNEQFF,TGTGGTGGGGACAGGGGGTACGGGACTTACCTCAACAATGAGCAGTTCTTC
TRBJ2-7,NA,TRBV29-1,NA,CSVDPGKGDGEQYF,TGCAGCGTTGATCCGGGGAAGGGGGATGGAGAGCAGTACTTC
TRBJ2-7,TRBD1,TRBV7-9,few,CASSPPPGQGSWRGYEQYF,TGTGCCAGCAGCCCCCCCCCGGGACAGGGCTCATGGAGGGGCTACGAGCAGTACTTC
TRBJ2-7,TRBD1,TRBV9,NA,CASSVVPGQGTSYEQYF,TGTGCCAGCAGCGTAGTTCCGGGACAGGGGACCTCCTACGAGCAGTACTTC
TRBJ2-3,TRBD1,TRBV5-8,NA,CASSLGTASTDTQYF,TGTGCCAGCAGTCTCGGGACAGCCAGCACAGATACGCAGTATTTT
TRBJ1-1,NA,TRBV5-6,NA,CASSLGQGATEAFF,TGTGCCAGCAGCTTGGGGCAGGGTGCCACTGAAGCTTTCTTT
TRBJ1-1,NA,TRBV7-9,NA,CASSPSGGATEAFF,TGTGCCAGCAGCCCCTCGGGGGGTGCCACTGAAGCTTTCTTT
TRBJ1-1,NA,TRBV9,NA,CASSVDPQGGMNTEAFF,TGTGCCAGCAGCGTAGATCCCCAGGGAGGCATGAACACTGAAGCTTTCTTT
TRBJ2-7,TRBD2,TRBV9,NA,CASSATTSGFEQYF,TGTGCCAGCAGCGCCACGACTAGCGGGTTCGAGCAGTACTTC
TRBJ1-5,NA,TRBV10-2,NA,CASTAGQGNSNQPQHF,TGCGCCAGCACCGCCGGGCAGGGGAATAGCAATCAGCCCCAGCATTTT
TRBJ1-2,NA,TRBV9,NA,CASGSRLGGYGYTF,TGTGCCAGCGGGTCCCGATTAGGGGGCTATGGCTACACCTTC
TRBJ1-5,NA,TRBV7-2,NA,CASSLRKGSDQPQHF,TGTGCCAGCAGCTTGAGGAAAGGTTCGGATCAGCCCCAGCATTTT
TRBJ2-7,TRBD1,TRBV30,NA,CACQGAGPYEQYF,TGTGCCTGCCAGGGGGCAGGCCCCTACGAGCAGTACTTC
TRBJ1-6,NA,TRBV7-9,NA,CASSLGGDLHF,TGTGCCAGCAGCTTAGGGGGAGACCTCCACTTT
TRBJ1-1,NA,TRBV25-1,NA,CASTDSWSTEAFF,TGTGCCAGCACCGACAGTTGGAGCACTGAAGCTTTCTTT
TRBJ1-5,NA,TRBV10-1,NA,CASSDPSVAGPNQPQHF,TGCGCCAGCAGCGACCCCTCAGTTGCGGGGCCCAATCAGCCCCAGCATTTT
TRBJ1-4,NA,TRBV5-1,NA,CASTLGAPREKLFF,TGCGCCAGCACCCTGGGGGCCCCTAGGGAAAAACTGTTTTTT
TRBJ1-2,TRBD1,TRBV2,NA,CASSEKGALPNYGYTF,TGTGCCAGCAGTGAAAAGGGGGCGCTTCCCAACTATGGCTACACCTTC
TRBJ2-5,TRBD2,TRBV29-1,NA,CSARGGSQETQYF,TGCAGCGCCCGCGGGGGGTCCCAAGAGACCCAGTACTTC
TRBJ1-1,NA,TRBV7-3,NA,CASSPTGYGEAFF,TGTGCCAGCAGCCCAACAGGGTATGGTGAAGCTTTCTTT
TRBJ1-4,NA,TRBV6-1,NA,CATPLHRETNEKLFF,TGTGCCACCCCGCTACACCGGGAGACTAATGAAAAACTGTTTTTT
TRBJ2-3,NA,TRBV6-1,NA,CASSERLGVAYTDTQYF,TGTGCCAGCAGTGAAAGGTTAGGAGTGGCCTACACAGATACGCAGTATTTT
TRBJ1-1,NA,TRBV6-6,NA,CASRDLGGGFTEAFF,TGTGCCAGCAGGGACCTCGGGGGGGGGTTCACTGAAGCTTTCTTT
TRBJ2-7,NA,TRBV14,NA,CASGAEVYAEQYF,TGTGCCTCGGGAGCGGAGGTTTACGCCGAGCAGTACTTC
TRBJ1-1,NA,TRBV5-1,NA,CASSLGSGGLGTEAFF,TGCGCCAGCAGCTTAGGTTCGGGGGGGCTTGGGACTGAAGCTTTCTTT
TRBJ1-1,NA,TRBV5-5,NA,CASSWRGGNTEAFF,TGTGCCAGCAGCTGGCGGGGGGGGAACACTGAAGCTTTCTTT
TRBJ2-1,TRBD1,TRBV5-4,NA,CASSQDRGGYNEQFF,TGTGCCAGCAGCCAGGACAGGGGCGGGTACAATGAGCAGTTCTTC
TRBJ2-3,TRBD1,TRBV6-1,NA,CASSDRTGGWTDTQYF,TGTGCCAGCAGTGACCGAACAGGGGGCTGGACAGATACGCAGTATTTT
TRBJ1-2,TRBD1,TRBV5-6,NA,CASSLRAGGLYGYTF,TGTGCCAGCAGCTTGAGGGCAGGGGGGCTCTATGGCTACACCTTC
TRBJ1-2,TRBD1,TRBV4-3,NA,CASSQSGQGLASNYGYTF,TGCGCCAGCAGCCAGTCGGGACAGGGGCTTGCTTCTAACTATGGCTACACCTTC
TRBJ2-2,TRBD2,TRBV6-4,NA,CASSDDGGAGELFF,TGTGCCAGCAGTGACGACGGGGGGGCCGGGGAGCTGTTTTTT
TRBJ1-3,NA,TRBV4-2,once,CASSPTEGAGNTIYF,TGTGCCAGCAGCCCGACCGAGGGGGCTGGAAACACCATATATTTT
TRBJ2-1,NA,TRBV13,once,CASSSGTGPDADEQFF,TGTGCCAGCAGCTCAGGAACAGGTCCCGACGCGGATGAGCAGTTCTTC
TRBJ2-3,NA,TRBV6-5,NA,CASTSGGGDTDTQYF,TGTGCCAGCACCTCTGGAGGGGGGGACACAGATACGCAGTATTTT
TRBJ1-1,NA,TRBV18,few,CASSQGGEAFF,TGTGCCAGCTCGCAGGGTGGGGAAGCTTTCTTT
TRBJ2-3,NA,TRBV7-9,NA,CASSLGPDTQYF,TGTGCCAGCAGCCTCGGTCCAGATACGCAGTATTTT
TRBJ1-2,TRBD1,TRBV19,NA,CASSIGTGEGYGYTF,TGTGCCAGTAGTATCGGAACAGGGGAAGGCTATGGCTACACCTTC
TRBJ1-1,NA,TRBV7-8,few,CASSPARGLPNTEAFF,TGTGCCAGCAGCCCTGCCCGGGGACTACCGAACACTGAAGCTTTCTTT
TRBJ2-7,NA,TRBV12-5,NA,CASGLSGVPSYEQYF,TGTGCTAGTGGTTTGTCGGGGGTCCCGTCCTACGAGCAGTACTTC
TRBJ2-2,TRBD1,TRBV7-8,NA,CASSFIADGQGENTGELFF,TGTGCCAGCAGCTTTATAGCCGATGGACAGGGGGAGAACACCGGGGAGCTGTTTTTT
TRBJ2-1,NA,TRBV7-6,few,CASSLDSERAFYNEQFF,TGTGCCAGCAGCTTAGATTCGGAGCGGGCATTCTACAATGAGCAGTTCTTC
TRBJ1-2,TRBD1,TRBV4-2,NA,CASSQRGQAGYGYTF,TGTGCCAGCAGCCAAAGGGGACAGGCTGGATATGGCTACACCTTC
TRBJ2-3,TRBD2,TRBV10-3,NA,CAISATSAGTDTQYF,TGTGCCATCAGTGCGACTAGCGCGGGCACAGATACGCAGTATTTT
TRBJ2-6,TRBD2,TRBV5-5,NA,CASSRTSDSGANVLTF,TGTGCCAGCAGCAGGACTAGCGACTCTGGGGCCAACGTCCTGACTTTC